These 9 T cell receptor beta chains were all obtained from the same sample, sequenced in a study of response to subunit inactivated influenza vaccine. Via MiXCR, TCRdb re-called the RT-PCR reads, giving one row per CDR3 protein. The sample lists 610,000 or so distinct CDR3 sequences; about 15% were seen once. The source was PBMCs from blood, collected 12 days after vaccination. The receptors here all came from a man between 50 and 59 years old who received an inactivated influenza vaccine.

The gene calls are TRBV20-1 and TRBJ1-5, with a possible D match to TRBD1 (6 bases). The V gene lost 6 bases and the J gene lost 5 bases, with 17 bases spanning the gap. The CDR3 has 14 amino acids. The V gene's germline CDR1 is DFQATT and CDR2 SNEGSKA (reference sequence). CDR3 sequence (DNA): TGCAGTGCCCAGGGGCCGCAGGGGTATCAGCCCCAGCATTTT. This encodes CSAQGPQGYQPQHF.

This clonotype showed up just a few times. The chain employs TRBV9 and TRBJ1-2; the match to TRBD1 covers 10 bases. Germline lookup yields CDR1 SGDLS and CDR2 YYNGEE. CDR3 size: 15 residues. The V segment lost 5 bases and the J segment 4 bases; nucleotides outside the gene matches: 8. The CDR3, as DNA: TGTGCCAGCAGAGCTGGGGGACAGGGGAGCTATGGCTACACCTTC. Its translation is CASRAGGQGSYGYTF.

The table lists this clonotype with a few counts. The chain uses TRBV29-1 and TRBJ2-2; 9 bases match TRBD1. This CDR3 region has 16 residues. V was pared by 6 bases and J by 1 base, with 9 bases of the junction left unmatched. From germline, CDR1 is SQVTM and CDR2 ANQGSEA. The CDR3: CSVELMDRGNTGELFF. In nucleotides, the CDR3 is TGCAGCGTGGAACTAATGGACAGGGGGAACACCGGGGAGCTGTTTTTT.

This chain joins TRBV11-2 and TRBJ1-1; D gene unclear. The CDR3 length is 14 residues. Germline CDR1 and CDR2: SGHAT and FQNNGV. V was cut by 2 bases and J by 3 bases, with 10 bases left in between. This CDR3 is CASSLIPEDTEAFF. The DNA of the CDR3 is TGTGCCAGCAGCTTAATTCCGGAGGACACTGAAGCTTTCTTT.

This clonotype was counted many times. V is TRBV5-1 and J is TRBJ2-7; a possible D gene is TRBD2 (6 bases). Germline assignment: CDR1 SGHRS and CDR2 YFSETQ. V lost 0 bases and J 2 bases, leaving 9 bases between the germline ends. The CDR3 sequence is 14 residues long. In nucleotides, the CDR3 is TGCGCCAGCAGCTTGGGCCCGGGGGCCTACGAGCAGTACTTC. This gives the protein CASSLGPGAYEQYF.

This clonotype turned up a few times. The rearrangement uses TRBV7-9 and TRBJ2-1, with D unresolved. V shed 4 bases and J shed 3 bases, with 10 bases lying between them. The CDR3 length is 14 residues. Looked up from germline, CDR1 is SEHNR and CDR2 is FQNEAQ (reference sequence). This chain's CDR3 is CASSSGPGYNEQFF. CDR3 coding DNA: TGTGCCAGCAGCTCTGGACCCGGCTACAATGAGCAGTTCTTC.

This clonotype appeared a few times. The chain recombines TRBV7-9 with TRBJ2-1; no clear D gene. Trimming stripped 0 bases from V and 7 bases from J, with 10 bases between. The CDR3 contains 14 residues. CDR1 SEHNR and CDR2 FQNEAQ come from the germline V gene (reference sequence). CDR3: CASSLAKTGNEQFF. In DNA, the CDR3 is TGTGCCAGCAGCTTAGCAAAGACTGGGAATGAGCAGTTCTTC.

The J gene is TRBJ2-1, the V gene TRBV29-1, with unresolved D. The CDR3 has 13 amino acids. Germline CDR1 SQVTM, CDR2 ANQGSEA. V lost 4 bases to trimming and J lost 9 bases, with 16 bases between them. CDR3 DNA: TGCAGCGTTGGGGATCCCCGCATCGGTGAGCAGTTCTTC. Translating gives CSVGDPRIGEQFF.

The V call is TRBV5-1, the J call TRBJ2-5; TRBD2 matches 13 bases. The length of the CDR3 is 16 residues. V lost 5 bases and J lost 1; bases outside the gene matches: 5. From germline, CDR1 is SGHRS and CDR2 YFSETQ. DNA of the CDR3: TGCGCCAGCAGGCCGACTAGCGGGGGGTTCCAAGAGACCCAGTACTTC. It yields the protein CASRPTSGGFQETQYF.